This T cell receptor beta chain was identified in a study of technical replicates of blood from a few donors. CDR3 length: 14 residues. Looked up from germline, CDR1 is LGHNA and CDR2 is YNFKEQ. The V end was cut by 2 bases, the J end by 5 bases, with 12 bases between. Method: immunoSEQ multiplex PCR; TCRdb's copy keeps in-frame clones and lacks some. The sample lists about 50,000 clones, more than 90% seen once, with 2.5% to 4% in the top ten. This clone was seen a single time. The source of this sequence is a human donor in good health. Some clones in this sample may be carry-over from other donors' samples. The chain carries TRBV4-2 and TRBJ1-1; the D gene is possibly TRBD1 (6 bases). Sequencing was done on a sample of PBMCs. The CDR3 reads CASSQTRGYTEAFF. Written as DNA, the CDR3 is TGTGCCAGCAGCCAAACCAGGGGCTATACTGAAGCTTTCTTT.